One sample yielded the 3 T cell receptor beta chains listed below, sequenced in a study of control samples from healthy donors and cancer patients. TCRdb's table, derived via immunoSEQ multiplex PCR, lists solely in-frame clones and lacks some. The table shows roughly 83,000 clones, with 82% occurring only once. Sequencing was performed on blood. Receptors were obtained from a woman aged 55-70 years in good health.

As regards this clone: Other DNA variants within this sample encode the same CDR3. The chain has TRBV5-1 and TRBJ2-7; 8 bases align to TRBD1. The germline V gene encodes CDR1 SGHRS and CDR2 YFSETQ. This CDR3 is built from 13 residues. V was pared by 0 bases and J by 7 bases, with 3 bases of the junction left unmatched. The CDR3 DNA follows: TGCGCCAGCAGCTTGGGACAGGGGAGAGAGCAGTACTTC. It codes for CASSLGQGREQYF.

This clone was observed a few times. CDR3 in amino acids: CASSLTGWSNQPQHF. CDR3 coding DNA: TGTGCCAGCAGCTTGACAGGGTGGTCGAATCAGCCCCAGCATTTT. The chain recombines TRBV5-5 with TRBJ1-5; weak D call: TRBD1 (6 bases). The CDR3 runs 15 residues. The V end lost 1 base, the J end lost 4 bases, and 12 bases lay between the germline ends. The germline gives CDR1 SGHKS, CDR2 YYEKEE (reference sequence).

This chain joins TRBV5-5 and TRBJ1-2, with D hard to call. The ends were cut back, 1 base at V and 6 bases at J, with 4 bases in the middle. The germline V gene has CDR1 SGHKS and CDR2 YYEKEE (reference sequence). CDR3 length: 11 residues. Here the CDR3 DNA reads TGTGCCAGCAGCTTGAACAATGGCTACACCTTC. It encodes CASSLNNGYTF.